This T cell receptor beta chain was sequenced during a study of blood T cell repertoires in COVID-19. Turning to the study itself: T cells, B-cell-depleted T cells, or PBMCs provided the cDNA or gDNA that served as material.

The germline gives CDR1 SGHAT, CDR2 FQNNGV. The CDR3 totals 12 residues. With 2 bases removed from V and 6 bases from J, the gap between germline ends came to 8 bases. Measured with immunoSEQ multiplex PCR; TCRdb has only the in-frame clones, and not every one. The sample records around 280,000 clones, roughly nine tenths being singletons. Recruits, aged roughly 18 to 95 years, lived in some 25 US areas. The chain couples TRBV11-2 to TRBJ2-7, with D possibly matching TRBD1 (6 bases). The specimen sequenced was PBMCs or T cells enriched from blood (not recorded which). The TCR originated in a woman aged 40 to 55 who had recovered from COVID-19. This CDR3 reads CASSLSGVEQYF. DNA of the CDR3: TGTGCCAGCAGCTTATCAGGGGTCGAGCAGTACTTC.